This passage covers 2 T cell receptor beta chains from one sample sequenced in a study of CD8 T cells in ankylosing spondylitis. No antigen is known for these receptors. General observations from the study: For ankylosing spondylitis blood, a TCR beta motif of fewer than 10 highly homologous variants appeared characteristic.

One entry per CDR3 protein results from TCRdb running MiXCR on the 5' RACE reads. The sample yields approximately 540,000 distinct CDR3 sequences, 12% seen once. Sequenced: blood, either unsorted or a sorted T cell fraction (not recorded which). These receptors were collected from a male donor with ankylosing spondylitis.

The chain uses TRBV2 and TRBJ2-1; possibly TRBD2 for D (7 bases). V lost 3 bases and J 5 bases, leaving 14 bases between the germline ends. The CDR3 has 15 amino acids. The germline V gene encodes CDR1 SNHLY and CDR2 FYNNEI. DNA of the CDR3: TGTGCCAGCAGTGACGGTAGGGGGGGGAACAATGAGCAGTTCTTC. Amino acid sequence: CASSDGRGGNNEQFF. Looking up the rest from reference TRBV2 and TRBJ2-1 gives the full variable domain: EPEVTQTPSHQVTQMGQEVILRCVPISNHLYFYWYRQILGQKVEFLVSFYNNEISEKSEIFDDQFSVERPDGSNFTLKIRSTKLEDSAMYFCASSDGRGGNNEQFFGPGTRLTVL.

This clonotype was recorded many times. The chain couples TRBV12-3 or TRBV12-4 to TRBJ1-1, with D possibly being TRBD1 (5 bases). The CDR3 loop spans 14 amino acids. Trimming cost V 7 bases and J 1 base, with 13 bases left between them. CDR3 in DNA: TGTGCCAGCATATTCGGACACCCGAACACTGAAGCTTTCTTT. The encoded protein is CASIFGHPNTEAFF.